This TCR beta chain was obtained from a study of cytomegalovirus exposure and HLA in healthy donors. On this clone itself: The antigen remains undetermined.

Overall study findings and caveats: The tendency of first-cohort TCR clusters to co-occur in the roughly 130 validation repertoires was the finding of a later analysis. It was reported that the classifier diagnosed cytomegalovirus status with high specificity and sensitivity in both the original and validation cohorts. Rarity held for most TCR sequences, but there were some public TCRs that occurred in many donors. Specific recognition of CMV antigens was confirmed in vitro for a few chains (all CMV-associated).

In germline, CDR1 is SEHNR, CDR2 FQNEAQ (reference sequence). The CDR3 contains 15 residues. Losses at the gene ends were 0 bases for V and 6 bases for J; bases not matched to a gene: 5. Method: immunoSEQ multiplex PCR; TCRdb's copy keeps in-frame clones and lacks some. The sample lists fewer than 350,000 clones; roughly 90% were seen once. Input material: PBMCs. The V and J genes are TRBV7-9 and TRBJ2-1; TRBD2 agrees at 7 bases. This TCR came from a young woman in good health and CMV-seronegative. This CDR3 reads CASSLAALAANEQFF. CDR3 DNA: TGTGCCAGCAGCTTAGCGGCCCTAGCGGCCAATGAGCAGTTCTTC.